The source of this T cell receptor (beta chain) is a study of T cells in Graves' hyperthyroidism and ophthalmopathy. Study summary: Blood from the periphery was taken at initial diagnosis, before any treatment.

From RNA transcripts, TCR beta CDR3 regions were amplified. An initial round of RT-PCR targeting the TCR CDR3 relied on the HTBI primer set. TCRdb processed the multiplex PCR reads anew with MiXCR; each CDR3 protein has one entry. The repertoire holds around 290,000 distinct CDR3 sequences, with 15% to 20% as singletons. CDR3 length: 15 residues. Germline V CDR1 and CDR2: SEHNR, FQNEAQ (reference sequence). This clonotype was recorded only once. A much larger clone is a single base away; this may be a read error. The chain is built from TRBV7-9 and TRBJ1-2, with 8 bases identical to TRBD1. The TCR sequence derives from a woman aged 60-75 years with Graves' ophthalmopathy. Specimen: blood. The CDR3 DNA is TGTGCCGGCAGTAAACAGCGGGCAGGGGGCGGCGGCTACACCTTC. It translates to CAGSKQRAGGGGYTF.